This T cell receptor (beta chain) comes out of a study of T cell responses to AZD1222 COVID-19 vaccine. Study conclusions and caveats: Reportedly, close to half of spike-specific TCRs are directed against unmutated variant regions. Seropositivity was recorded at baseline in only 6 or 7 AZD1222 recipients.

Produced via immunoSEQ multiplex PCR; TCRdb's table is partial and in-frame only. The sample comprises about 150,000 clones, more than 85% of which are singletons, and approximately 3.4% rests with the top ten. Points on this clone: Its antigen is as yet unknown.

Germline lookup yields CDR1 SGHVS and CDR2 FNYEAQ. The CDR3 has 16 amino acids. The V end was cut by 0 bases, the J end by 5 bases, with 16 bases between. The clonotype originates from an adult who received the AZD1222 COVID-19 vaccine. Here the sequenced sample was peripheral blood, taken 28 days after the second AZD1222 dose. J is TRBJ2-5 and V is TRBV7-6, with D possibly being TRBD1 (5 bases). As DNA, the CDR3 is TGTGCCAGCAGCTTAGCGTTCCAGGGAACCGGGGAGACCCAGTACTTC. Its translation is CASSLAFQGTGETQYF.